The clone carrying this T cell receptor (beta chain) was recorded many times. No antigen is known for it. The CDR3 covers 17 residues. Trimming stripped 6 bases from V and 0 bases from J, with 18 bases between. CDR1 is LNHDA, CDR2 SQIVND, per germline (reference sequence). The template for TCR beta VDJ and CDR3 sequence profiling was genomic DNA. MiXCR, run by TCRdb on the reads, gives a single entry per CDR3 protein. The sample contains 250,000 to 300,000 distinct CDR3 sequences, 56% of which appear only once. The data were obtained in a study of CD8+CD57+ T cells in acquired aplastic anemia. Study context: CD4+ and CD8+ cells, once sorted, gave DNA averaging approximately 3.4 ug.

General study results and limits: No significant patient-versus-control difference appeared in CD8+ Simpson's diversity.

The chain couples TRBV19 to TRBJ1-3; TRBD1 might be the D (5 bases). The clonotype originates from a human donor with severe aplastic anemia or a healthy control (not recorded which). The specimen was sorted CD4+, CD8+, or CD8+CD57+ T cells (not recorded which) from PBMCs. CDR3 sequence (DNA): TGTGCCAGTAGACAAAGACAGCGTTCATTCTCTGGAAACACCATATATTTT. Its protein product is CASRQRQRSFSGNTIYF.